A single sample gave rise to the 25 T cell receptor beta chains below, sequenced in a study of shared clonotypes between healthy human individuals. TCRdb's copy holds only in-frame clones and misses some; the assay was immunoSEQ multiplex PCR. Here the sample spans over a million clones, about 76% being singletons. Input material: memory CD4+ T cells sorted from blood. Subset reported: CD45RA-negative fraction. Source of these receptors: a young man in good health.

The V gene is TRBV19, the J gene TRBJ1-3; weak D call: TRBD1 (5 bases). The CDR3 extends over 15 amino acids. Per germline, CDR1 LNHDA and CDR2 SQIVND (reference sequence). V lost 5 bases to trimming and J lost 8 bases, with 19 bases between them. The CDR3 sequence: CASSPPGRGIDTIYF. The CDR3 DNA reads TGTGCCAGTAGTCCACCGGGACGAGGGATAGACACCATATATTTT.

The table lists this clone with a few counts. The germline gene is not matched at one end of the junction; a read error may be the cause. The chain combines TRBV7-9 with TRBJ2-7, with D perhaps matching TRBD2 (6 bases). In germline, CDR1 is SEHNR, CDR2 FQNEAQ (reference sequence). This CDR3 has 12 amino acids. The CDR3 here is CASSRGTASGDF. CDR3 nucleotides: TGTGCCAGCAGCCGAGGAACAGCCTCGGGGGACTTC.

This clone was detected only once. This rearrangement joins TRBV25-1 to TRBJ2-3, with D perhaps TRBD2 (5 bases). CDR3 size: 14 residues. CDR1 is MGHDK and CDR2 is SYGVNS in the germline V gene. Trimming cost V 7 bases and J 5 bases, with 16 bases left between them. The CDR3 DNA reads TGTGCCAGCACGGAGGCACGTTCCGGAGATACGCAGTATTTT. It codes for CASTEARSGDTQYF.

The chain carries TRBV2 and TRBJ1-2; a weak D match, TRBD1 (6 bases). From germline, CDR1 is SNHLY and CDR2 FYNNEI. CDR3 length: 13 amino acids. DNA for the CDR3: TGTGCGAGTGGGACGAGAGGGGGCTATGGCTACACCTTC. Translating gives CASGTRGGYGYTF.

The chain joins TRBV7-9 to TRBJ2-1; D is uncertain. The CDR3 runs 14 residues. With 2 bases removed from V and 5 bases from J, the gap between germline ends came to 10 bases. Germline values: CDR1 SEHNR, CDR2 FQNEAQ (reference sequence). The CDR3 sequence is CASSLTQAHNEQFF. CDR3 coding DNA: TGTGCCAGCAGCTTAACCCAGGCGCACAATGAGCAGTTCTTC.

V and J are TRBV19 and TRBJ1-1, with 9 nucleotides matching TRBD1. The V segment lost 4 bases and the J segment 7 bases; nucleotides outside the gene matches: 10. Germline V CDR1 and CDR2: LNHDA, SQIVND (reference sequence). The CDR3 is 15 amino acids. DNA for the CDR3: TGTGCCAGTAGTAAACTTCGGACAGGGGTTATTGAAGCTTTCTTT. Translation gives CASSKLRTGVIEAFF.

This clone appeared once. This chain connects TRBV5-1 to TRBJ1-1; D call uncertain. The CDR3 length is 13 residues. Germline V lookup: CDR1 SGHRS, CDR2 YFSETQ. V lost 0 bases and J lost 3, with 6 bases in between. The CDR3 coding sequence is TGCGCCAGCAGCTTGGACGGTCACACTGAAGCTTTCTTT. It yields the protein CASSLDGHTEAFF.

The V call is TRBV29-1, the J call TRBJ2-3; 12 bases agree with TRBD1. The CDR3 extends over 15 amino acids. The germline CDR1 and CDR2 sequences are SQVTM and ANQGSEA. Trimming cost V 6 bases and J 5 bases; bases outside gene matches: 9. CDR3 loop: CSVSPGTGGGDTQYF. The CDR3 DNA follows: TGCAGCGTCAGCCCCGGGACAGGGGGCGGAGATACGCAGTATTTT.

The V and J genes are TRBV19 and TRBJ2-1; tentative D call: TRBD2 (6 bases). The V end was cut by 5 bases, the J end by 6 bases, with 14 bases between. Germline V gene sequence: CDR1 LNHDA, CDR2 SQIVND (reference sequence). This CDR3 is 14 amino acids long. DNA of the CDR3: TGTGCCAGTAGTCCGACTAGAAATATCAATGAGCAGTTCTTC. This encodes CASSPTRNINEQFF.

The chain employs TRBV6-4 and TRBJ2-7; maybe TRBD2 (6 bases). Germline CDR1 MRHNA, CDR2 SNTAGT. V was shortened by 2 bases and J by 2 bases, with 10 bases between the two germline ends. CDR3 length: 14 amino acids. In DNA, the CDR3 is TGTGCCAGCAGTGACAGGGGAGGAACCTACGAGCAGTACTTC. Its translation is CASSDRGGTYEQYF.

In this sample, this clone turned up a few times. V and J are TRBV5-5 and TRBJ2-2, with TRBD1 identical over 7 bases. Germline CDR1 reads SGHKS; CDR2 reads YYEKEE (reference sequence). The CDR3 covers 14 residues. The ends lost 0 bases at V and 5 bases at J; junction bases unmatched: 1. CDR3 loop: CASSLGRGTGELFF. Written as DNA, the CDR3 is TGTGCCAGCAGCTTGGGCAGGGGGACCGGGGAGCTGTTTTTT. The variable domain in full, with the rest retrieved from reference TRBV5-5 and TRBJ2-2, is DAGVTQSPTHLIKTRGQQVTLRCSPISGHKSVSWYQQVLGQGPQFIFQYYEKEERGRGNFPDRFSARQFPNYSSELNVNALLLGDSALYLCASSLGRGTGELFFGEGSRLTVL.

V and J are TRBV18 and TRBJ2-7; D unclear. This CDR3 has 13 residues. Germline assignment: CDR1 KGHSH and CDR2 LQKENI. V was shortened by 3 bases and J by 5 bases, with 11 bases between the two germline ends. The CDR3 DNA reads TGTGCCAGCTCACCGGGCCAGTTCGACGAGCAGTACTTC. It yields the protein CASSPGQFDEQYF.

The CDR3 sequence is CASSPPGQGNTEAFF. CDR3 in DNA: TGTGCCAGCAGTCCACCTGGACAGGGGAACACTGAAGCTTTCTTT. V and J are TRBV6-5 and TRBJ1-1, with 8 bases matching TRBD1. The CDR3 extends over 15 amino acids. Germline V gene data show CDR1 as MNHEY and CDR2 as SVGAGI. Trimming cost V 5 bases and J 1 base; bases outside gene matches: 6.

This chain links TRBV6-5 with TRBJ2-1, with 8 bases fitting TRBD2. Losses at the gene ends were 1 base for V and 8 bases for J; bases not matched to a gene: 7. The length of the CDR3 is 15 residues. Germline V gene lookup returns CDR1 MNHEY and CDR2 SVGAGI. The CDR3 region has the DNA TGTGCCAGCAGTTACTGGGGACTAGAGTCCCATGAGCAGTTCTTC. Residues: CASSYWGLESHEQFF.

The V and J genes are TRBV19 and TRBJ1-5, with 8 positions matching TRBD1. The CDR3 is made up of 15 amino acids. V dropped 6 bases and J dropped 1; count of bases not matched to a gene: 5. Per germline, CDR1 LNHDA and CDR2 SQIVND (reference sequence). The CDR3 here is CASSITGGSNQPQHF. Written as DNA, the CDR3 is TGTGCCAGTAGCATTACAGGGGGAAGCAATCAGCCCCAGCATTTT.

The chain uses TRBV2 and TRBJ2-1, with 8 bases matching TRBD2. V was pared by 7 bases and J by 0 bases, with 5 bases of the junction left unmatched. The CDR3 is 15 amino acids. Per the germline V gene, CDR1 is SNHLY and CDR2 is FYNNEI. CDR3 in amino acids: CASKLAGSSYNEQFF. The CDR3 coding sequence is TGTGCCAGCAAGTTAGCGGGGAGCTCCTACAATGAGCAGTTCTTC. Supplemented by reference TRBV2 and TRBJ2-1, the full variable domain reads EPEVTQTPSHQVTQMGQEVILRCVPISNHLYFYWYRQILGQKVEFLVSFYNNEISEKSEIFDDQFSVERPDGSNFTLKIRSTKLEDSAMYFCASKLAGSSYNEQFFGPGTRLTVL.

The chain couples TRBV6-1 to TRBJ1-1, with a weak D call TRBD1 (5 bases). Germline V gene data show CDR1 as MNHNS and CDR2 as SASEGT. There are 13 residues in the CDR3. Trimming pared 5 bases from V and 3 bases from J, leaving 10 bases between. CDR3 DNA sequence: TGTGCCAGCAGTTCGCGACAGCACACTGAAGCTTTCTTT. Translating it yields CASSSRQHTEAFF.

This CDR3 is CARITRQGAGGNTIYF. The DNA for the CDR3 is TGCGCCAGGATAACTAGACAGGGGGCAGGTGGAAACACCATATATTTT. The rearrangement joins TRBV10-2 to TRBJ1-3, with TRBD1 matching 10 bases. Germline trimming cut 9 bases from V and 3 bases from J; bases unmatched to any gene: 11. Germline-derived CDR1 and CDR2 are WSHSY and SAAADI. The CDR3 contains 16 residues.

The chain is built from TRBV5-1 and TRBJ2-7, with D possibly being TRBD1 or TRBD2 (6 bases each). Germline V gives CDR1 SGHRS, CDR2 YFSETQ. The length of the CDR3 is 14 residues. V was cut by 4 bases and J by 2 bases, with 13 bases left in between. CDR3 sequence: CASSPEGGPYEQYF. In DNA, the CDR3 is TGCGCCAGCAGCCCAGAGGGGGGCCCCTACGAGCAGTACTTC.

The V gene is TRBV5-4, the J gene TRBJ2-7, with unresolved D. Trimming took off 0 bases at V and 0 bases at J, with 10 bases between the two ends. The length of the CDR3 is 15 residues. Germline assignment: CDR1 SGHNT and CDR2 YYREEE (reference sequence). CDR3: CASSLDGGPSYEQYF. CDR3 DNA sequence: TGTGCCAGCAGCTTGGATGGCGGTCCCTCCTACGAGCAGTACTTC.

V usage is TRBV6-5 and J usage is TRBJ2-7, with 10 bases that match TRBD2. The CDR3 sequence is 13 residues long. After removal of 8 bases from V and 6 bases from J, the junction contained 7 bases not matched to a gene. Looked up from germline, CDR1 is MNHEY and CDR2 is SVGAGI. CDR3 DNA sequence: TGTGCCAGCTATTCTAGCGGGAGCGGCGAGCAGTACTTC. As protein: CASYSSGSGEQYF.

This clone was seen a few times. This rearrangement joins TRBV6-4 to TRBJ2-7, with D possibly being TRBD2 (6 bases). V was pared by 5 bases and J by 5 bases, with 22 bases between. The CDR3 has 16 amino acids. Germline V CDR1 and CDR2: MRHNA, SNTAGT. The CDR3 spells CASSPRLVGSKDEQYF. DNA of the CDR3: TGTGCCAGCAGTCCCAGACTAGTGGGCAGTAAGGACGAGCAGTACTTC.

The V gene is TRBV7-8, the J gene TRBJ2-7; 8 bases fit TRBD2. CDR3 length: 16 amino acids. In germline, CDR1 is SGHVS, CDR2 FQNEAQ. The trim removed 4 bases at V and 0 bases at J, leaving 8 bases unmatched. Here the CDR3 DNA reads TGTGCCAGCAGCTCGGTAGCGGGGATAAGCTCCTACGAGCAGTACTTC. Residues: CASSSVAGISSYEQYF.

The rearrangement joins TRBV5-1 to TRBJ1-3, with a possible D match to TRBD1 (5 bases). V was pared by 3 bases and J by 9 bases, with 19 bases between. This CDR3 is 15 amino acids long. Germline CDR1 reads SGHRS; CDR2 reads YFSETQ. CDR3 coding DNA: TGCGCCAGCAGCTCGGCGGGACTAACAGAGACCACCATATATTTT. Its translation: CASSSAGLTETTIYF.

The rearrangement uses TRBV5-1 and TRBJ2-2; TRBD1 might be the D (5 bases). The ends were cut back, 0 bases at V and 6 bases at J, with 12 bases in the middle. This CDR3 region has 15 residues. Germline V CDR1 and CDR2: SGHRS, YFSETQ. CDR3 loop: CASSLGLPRAGELFF. Written as DNA, the CDR3 is TGCGCCAGCAGCTTGGGCCTTCCCAGGGCCGGGGAGCTGTTTTTT.